The rows below give T cell receptor beta chains drawn from one sample of a study of control samples from healthy donors and cancer patients. Sequenced by immunoSEQ multiplex PCR; TCRdb stores in-frame clones only, minus some. The top ten hold about 1.4% of the sample, which has 150,000 to 200,000 clones, approximately 94% seen once. Specimen: blood. The receptors come from a woman aged 18-29 years in good health. CDR3s include the opening cysteine and the closing phenylalanine or tryptophan. Fields, in order: V gene, D gene, clone size, J gene, CDR3 protein, CDR3 DNA. D genes are given only for firm matches. For some rows the clone size is stated as once, few or many, or as a class when expanded; others skip it.

v_call: TRBV6-1; d_call: TRBD2; clone_size: once; j_call: TRBJ2-3; cdr3_aa: CASSEVSSGRVGDTQYF; cdr3_nt: TGTGCCAGCAGTGAAGTTTCTAGCGGGAGAGTTGGAGATACGCAGTATTTT
v_call: TRBV28; d_call: .; clone_size: .; j_call: TRBJ1-1; cdr3_aa: CASKRTEAFF; cdr3_nt: TGTGCCAGCAAAAGGACTGAAGCTTTCTTT
v_call: TRBV11-1; d_call: .; clone_size: .; j_call: TRBJ2-1; cdr3_aa: CASSPVWSAEQFF; cdr3_nt: TGTGCCAGCAGCCCTGTTTGGTCGGCTGAGCAGTTCTTC
v_call: TRBV7-9; d_call: TRBD1; clone_size: .; j_call: TRBJ2-5; cdr3_aa: CASSDKYRGDHQETQYF; cdr3_nt: TGTGCCAGCAGCGACAAATACAGGGGAGATCACCAAGAGACCCAGTACTTC
v_call: TRBV2; d_call: .; clone_size: .; j_call: TRBJ1-5; cdr3_aa: CASRWGLNQPQHF; cdr3_nt: TGTGCCAGCAGATGGGGTCTCAATCAGCCCCAGCATTTT
v_call: TRBV6-2/TRBV6-3; d_call: TRBD2; clone_size: .; j_call: TRBJ2-3; cdr3_aa: CASSPGASGSPDTQYF; cdr3_nt: TGTGCCAGCAGCCCTGGGGCTAGCGGGAGTCCAGATACGCAGTATTTT
v_call: TRBV10-2; d_call: .; clone_size: once; j_call: TRBJ1-1; cdr3_aa: CASSVPLGRATEAFF; cdr3_nt: TGCGCCAGCAGTGTCCCCTTGGGCAGGGCCACTGAAGCTTTCTTT
v_call: TRBV7-2; d_call: TRBD2; clone_size: .; j_call: TRBJ2-7; cdr3_aa: CASSSTSGSSFYEQYF; cdr3_nt: TGTGCCAGCAGCTCGACTAGCGGGAGTAGTTTCTACGAGCAGTACTTC
v_call: TRBV5-1; d_call: .; clone_size: .; j_call: TRBJ2-1; cdr3_aa: CASSLGASSQKFF; cdr3_nt: TGCGCCAGCAGCTTGGGGGCTAGCTCCCAGAAGTTCTTC
v_call: TRBV6-6; d_call: .; clone_size: .; j_call: TRBJ2-2; cdr3_aa: CASSRGPGELFF; cdr3_nt: TGTGCCAGCAGCCGGGGACCCGGGGAGCTGTTTTTT
v_call: TRBV4-1; d_call: .; clone_size: once; j_call: TRBJ1-2; cdr3_aa: CASSFPGSRVPANYGYTF; cdr3_nt: TGCGCCAGCAGCTTTCCAGGATCAAGGGTTCCTGCTAACTATGGCTACACCTTC
v_call: TRBV18; d_call: TRBD1; clone_size: .; j_call: TRBJ2-7; cdr3_aa: CASSPGTGNEQYF; cdr3_nt: TGTGCCAGCTCCCCCGGGACAGGGAACGAGCAGTACTTC
v_call: TRBV9; d_call: TRBD1; clone_size: .; j_call: TRBJ1-5; cdr3_aa: CASNPTGALYQPQHF; cdr3_nt: TGTGCCAGCAACCCCACAGGGGCTCTCTATCAGCCCCAGCATTTT
v_call: TRBV10-3; d_call: .; clone_size: once; j_call: TRBJ1-6; cdr3_aa: CAISEVETLNSPLHF; cdr3_nt: TGTGCCATCAGTGAAGTGGAGACACTTAATTCACCCCTCCACTTT
v_call: TRBV4-1; d_call: .; clone_size: .; j_call: TRBJ2-2; cdr3_aa: CASSQVYTGELFF; cdr3_nt: TGCGCCAGCAGCCAAGTTTACACCGGGGAGCTGTTTTTT
v_call: TRBV10-2; d_call: .; clone_size: .; j_call: TRBJ1-3; cdr3_aa: CASSESAQSAGNTIYF; cdr3_nt: TGCGCCAGCAGTGAGTCGGCGCAAAGCGCTGGAAACACCATATATTTT
v_call: TRBV11-3; d_call: TRBD2; clone_size: .; j_call: TRBJ2-1; cdr3_aa: CASSLEASGSYNEQFF; cdr3_nt: TGTGCCAGCAGCTTAGAGGCTAGCGGGTCCTACAATGAGCAGTTCTTC
v_call: TRBV6-6; d_call: TRBD1; clone_size: few; j_call: TRBJ1-2; cdr3_aa: CASSYFATGGSGYTF; cdr3_nt: TGTGCCAGCAGTTACTTCGCGACAGGGGGATCTGGCTACACCTTC
v_call: TRBV28; d_call: .; clone_size: .; j_call: TRBJ1-6; cdr3_aa: CASSLPGTPKGDSPLHF; cdr3_nt: TGTGCCAGCAGTCTACCTGGGACCCCAAAGGGGGATTCACCCCTCCACTTT
v_call: TRBV19; d_call: .; clone_size: .; j_call: TRBJ2-7; cdr3_aa: CASSQQVFVYEQYF; cdr3_nt: TGTGCCAGTAGCCAACAGGTTTTCGTCTACGAGCAGTACTTC
v_call: TRBV19; d_call: TRBD1; clone_size: .; j_call: TRBJ2-7; cdr3_aa: CASRGQVFREQYF; cdr3_nt: TGTGCCAGTAGAGGACAGGTTTTTCGCGAGCAGTACTTC
v_call: TRBV5-4; d_call: .; clone_size: .; j_call: TRBJ1-2; cdr3_aa: CASSPPYTNYGYTF; cdr3_nt: TGTGCCAGCAGCCCGCCCTACACGAACTATGGCTACACCTTC
v_call: TRBV19; d_call: .; clone_size: few; j_call: TRBJ1-2; cdr3_aa: CASSKRTDLIRGGYTF; cdr3_nt: TGTGCCAGTAGTAAAAGGACAGATTTGATACGGGGTGGCTACACCTTC
v_call: TRBV18; d_call: .; clone_size: .; j_call: TRBJ1-1; cdr3_aa: CASSPLQGSTEAFF; cdr3_nt: TGTGCCAGCTCACCTTTACAGGGTTCCACTGAAGCTTTCTTT
v_call: TRBV28; d_call: TRBD1; clone_size: .; j_call: TRBJ2-1; cdr3_aa: CASSLGTGSSKEQFF; cdr3_nt: TGTGCCAGCAGTTTAGGGACAGGTTCTTCCAAGGAGCAGTTCTTC
v_call: TRBV18; d_call: TRBD1; clone_size: .; j_call: TRBJ1-2; cdr3_aa: CASSREPGTVGYTF; cdr3_nt: TGTGCCAGCTCACGCGAACCAGGGACAGTTGGCTACACCTTC
v_call: TRBV24-1; d_call: TRBD2; clone_size: .; j_call: TRBJ2-1; cdr3_aa: CATSPIPLAGASSYNEQFF; cdr3_nt: TGTGCCACCAGTCCCATTCCCCTAGCGGGGGCCAGCTCCTACAATGAGCAGTTCTTC
v_call: TRBV5-3; d_call: .; clone_size: .; j_call: TRBJ1-3; cdr3_aa: CARIPEGIVAYGNTIYF; cdr3_nt: TGTGCCAGAATCCCTGAGGGTATAGTGGCATACGGAAACACCATATATTTT
v_call: TRBV5-4; d_call: TRBD1; clone_size: .; j_call: TRBJ2-7; cdr3_aa: CASSTGGYEQYF; cdr3_nt: TGTGCCAGCAGCACAGGGGGATACGAGCAGTACTTC
v_call: TRBV10-1; d_call: .; clone_size: .; j_call: TRBJ1-2; cdr3_aa: CASSESPEGGYTF; cdr3_nt: TGCGCCAGCTCGGAATCCCCTGAGGGTGGCTACACCTTC
v_call: TRBV11-1; d_call: .; clone_size: .; j_call: TRBJ1-1; cdr3_aa: CASSLGGTEEAFF; cdr3_nt: TGTGCCAGCAGCTTAGGGGGGACGGAGGAAGCTTTCTTT